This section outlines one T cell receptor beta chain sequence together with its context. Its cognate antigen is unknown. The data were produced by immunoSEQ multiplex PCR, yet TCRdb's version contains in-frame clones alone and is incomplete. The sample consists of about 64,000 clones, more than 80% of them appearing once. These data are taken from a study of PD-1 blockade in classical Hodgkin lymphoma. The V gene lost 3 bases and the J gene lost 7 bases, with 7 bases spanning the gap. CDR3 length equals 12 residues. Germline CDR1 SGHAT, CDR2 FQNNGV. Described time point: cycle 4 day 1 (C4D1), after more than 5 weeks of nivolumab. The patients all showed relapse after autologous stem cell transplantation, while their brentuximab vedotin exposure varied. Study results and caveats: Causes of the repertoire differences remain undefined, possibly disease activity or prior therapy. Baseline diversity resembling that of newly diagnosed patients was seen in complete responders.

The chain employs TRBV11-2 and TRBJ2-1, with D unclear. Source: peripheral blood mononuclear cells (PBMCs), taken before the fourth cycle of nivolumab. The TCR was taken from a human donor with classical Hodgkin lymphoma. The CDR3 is CASSFSENEQFF. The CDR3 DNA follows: TGTGCCAGCAGCTTCTCCGAAAATGAGCAGTTCTTC.